Listed below are T cell receptor beta chains from one sample, sequenced in a study of T cell responses to AZD1222 COVID-19 vaccine. The table came from immunoSEQ multiplex PCR; TCRdb's copy has only in-frame clones and leaves some out. The sample records around 70,000 clones, 88% being singletons. Material: peripheral blood, obtained on day 0 of AZD1222 vaccination. Every receptor here comes from an adult in good health. Each CDR3 is given with its conserved first and last residue. The D gene is left open where the match is weak. Size is stated for part of the rows, as once, few or many counts, or as a class when the clone is expanded.

j_gene: TRBJ1-6; abundance: -; d_gene: -; v_gene: TRBV25-1; CDR3aa: CASSERLSRNSPLHF; CDR3nt: TGTGCCAGCAGTGAGAGACTCTCCAGGAATTCACCCCTCCACTTT
j_gene: TRBJ2-7; abundance: -; d_gene: TRBD1; v_gene: TRBV4-2; CDR3aa: CASSSRDSTYEQYF; CDR3nt: TGTGCCAGCAGCTCCCGGGACAGCACCTACGAGCAGTACTTC
j_gene: TRBJ2-1; abundance: -; d_gene: TRBD2; v_gene: TRBV5-1; CDR3aa: CASSLGLAGVSSYNEQFF; CDR3nt: TGCGCCAGCAGCTTGGGACTAGCGGGAGTCTCTTCCTACAATGAGCAGTTCTTC
j_gene: TRBJ1-1; abundance: -; d_gene: -; v_gene: TRBV12-3/TRBV12-4; CDR3aa: CASSPTTNTEAFF; CDR3nt: TGTGCCAGCAGTCCTACAACTAACACTGAAGCTTTCTTT
j_gene: TRBJ2-7; abundance: -; d_gene: TRBD1; v_gene: TRBV7-9; CDR3aa: CAIQGGAADEQYF; CDR3nt: TGTGCCATCCAAGGGGGCGCGGCTGACGAGCAGTACTTC
j_gene: TRBJ2-5; abundance: -; d_gene: -; v_gene: TRBV24-1; CDR3aa: CATSEGSYGDRLTQYF; CDR3nt: TGTGCCACCAGTGAAGGGAGTTACGGGGATCGGTTGACCCAGTACTTC
j_gene: TRBJ1-1; abundance: -; d_gene: -; v_gene: TRBV19; CDR3aa: CASSRIVNTEAFF; CDR3nt: TGTGCCAGTAGCCGAATAGTGAACACTGAAGCTTTCTTT
j_gene: TRBJ2-5; abundance: -; d_gene: -; v_gene: TRBV13; CDR3aa: CASSFKTVQETQYF; CDR3nt: TGTGCCAGCAGCTTTAAGACAGTTCAAGAGACCCAGTACTTC
j_gene: TRBJ2-5; abundance: -; d_gene: -; v_gene: TRBV6-4; CDR3aa: CASSDCGVLYF; CDR3nt: TGTGCCAGCAGTGACTGCGGCGTTCTGTACTTC
j_gene: TRBJ2-1; abundance: -; d_gene: TRBD2; v_gene: TRBV10-3; CDR3aa: CAISAPPMTSGRASYNEQFF; CDR3nt: TGTGCCATCAGTGCCCCACCTATGACTAGCGGGAGGGCGTCCTACAATGAGCAGTTCTTC
j_gene: TRBJ1-1; abundance: once; d_gene: -; v_gene: TRBV29-1; CDR3aa: CSVDGRGDEAFF; CDR3nt: TGCAGCGTTGACGGGCGCGGGGATGAGGCTTTCTTT
j_gene: TRBJ1-1; abundance: -; d_gene: -; v_gene: TRBV6-5; CDR3aa: CASSYAGNTEAFF; CDR3nt: TGTGCCAGCAGTTACGCAGGGAACACTGAAGCTTTCTTT
j_gene: TRBJ1-2; abundance: -; d_gene: -; v_gene: TRBV2; CDR3aa: CASSAAGGGHGYTF; CDR3nt: TGTGCCAGCAGTGCGGCTGGGGGGGGGCATGGCTACACCTTC
j_gene: TRBJ1-3; abundance: -; d_gene: -; v_gene: TRBV19; CDR3aa: CASSTRANLGNTIYF; CDR3nt: TGTGCCAGTAGTACCCGGGCCAACCTTGGAAACACCATATATTTT
j_gene: TRBJ2-1; abundance: -; d_gene: TRBD1; v_gene: TRBV5-4; CDR3aa: CASSLAGQIRNEQFF; CDR3nt: TGTGCCAGCAGCTTGGCGGGACAGATCAGAAATGAGCAGTTCTTC
j_gene: TRBJ2-3; abundance: -; d_gene: -; v_gene: TRBV6-5; CDR3aa: CASSQTWTDTQYF; CDR3nt: TGTGCCAGCAGTCAAACGTGGACAGATACGCAGTATTTT
j_gene: TRBJ1-3; abundance: -; d_gene: TRBD1; v_gene: TRBV7-9; CDR3aa: CASSLRQGSGNTIYF; CDR3nt: TGTGCCAGCAGCCTCCGACAGGGCTCTGGAAACACCATATATTTT
j_gene: TRBJ2-6; abundance: -; d_gene: -; v_gene: TRBV5-4; CDR3aa: CASSRGGAGANVLTF; CDR3nt: TGTGCCAGCAGCAGAGGGGGGGCTGGGGCCAACGTCCTGACTTTC
j_gene: TRBJ1-1; abundance: -; d_gene: -; v_gene: TRBV5-1; CDR3aa: CASRGDTAYYTEAFF; CDR3nt: TGCGCCAGCAGGGGGGACACCGCTTACTACACTGAAGCTTTCTTT
j_gene: TRBJ2-3; abundance: -; d_gene: TRBD1; v_gene: TRBV24-1; CDR3aa: CATSENDGTGLPDTQYF; CDR3nt: TGTGCCACCAGTGAAAATGACGGGACAGGGCTTCCAGATACGCAGTATTTT
j_gene: TRBJ1-5; abundance: -; d_gene: -; v_gene: TRBV9; CDR3aa: CASSPGSNQPQHF; CDR3nt: TGTGCCAGCAGCCCCGGTAGCAATCAGCCCCAGCATTTT